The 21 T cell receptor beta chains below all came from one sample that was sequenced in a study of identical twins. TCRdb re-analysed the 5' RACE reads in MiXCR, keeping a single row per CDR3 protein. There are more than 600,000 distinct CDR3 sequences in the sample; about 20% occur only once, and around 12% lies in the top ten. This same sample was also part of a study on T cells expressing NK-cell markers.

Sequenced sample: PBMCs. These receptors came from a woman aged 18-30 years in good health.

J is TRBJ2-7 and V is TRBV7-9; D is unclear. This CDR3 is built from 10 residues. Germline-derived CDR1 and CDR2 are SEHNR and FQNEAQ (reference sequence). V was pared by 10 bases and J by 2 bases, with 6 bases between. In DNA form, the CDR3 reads TGTGCCACCAATGCCTACGAGCAGTACTTC. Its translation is CATNAYEQYF.

The CDR3 reads CASSWGAQGRSTEAFF. DNA of the CDR3: TGCGCCAGCAGCTGGGGAGCACAGGGTCGAAGTACAGAAGCTTTCTTT. The chain couples TRBV5-1 to TRBJ1-1; tentative D call: TRBD1 (6 bases). The CDR3 is 16 amino acids. Germline loops: CDR1 SGHRS, CDR2 YFSETQ. Trimming removed 3 bases at V and 8 bases at J, with 23 bases between.

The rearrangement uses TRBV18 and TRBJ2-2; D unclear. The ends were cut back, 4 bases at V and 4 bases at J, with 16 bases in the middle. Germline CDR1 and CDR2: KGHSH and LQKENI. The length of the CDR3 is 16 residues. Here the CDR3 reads CASSRLDPQITGELFF. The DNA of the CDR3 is TGTGCCAGCTCACGCCTGGACCCTCAGATCACCGGGGAGCTGTTTTTT.

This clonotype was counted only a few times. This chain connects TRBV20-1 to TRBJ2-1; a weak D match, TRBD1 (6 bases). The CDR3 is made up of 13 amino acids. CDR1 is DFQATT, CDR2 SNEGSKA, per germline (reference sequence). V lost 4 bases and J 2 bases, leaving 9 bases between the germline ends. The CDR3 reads CSANGDTYNEQFF. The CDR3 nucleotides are TGCAGTGCTAACGGGGACACCTACAATGAGCAGTTCTTC.

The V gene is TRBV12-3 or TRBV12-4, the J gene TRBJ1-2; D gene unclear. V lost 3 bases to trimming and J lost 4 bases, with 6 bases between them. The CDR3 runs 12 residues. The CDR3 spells CASSFVPYGYTF. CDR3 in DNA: TGTGCCAGCAGTTTCGTACCCTATGGCTACACCTTC.

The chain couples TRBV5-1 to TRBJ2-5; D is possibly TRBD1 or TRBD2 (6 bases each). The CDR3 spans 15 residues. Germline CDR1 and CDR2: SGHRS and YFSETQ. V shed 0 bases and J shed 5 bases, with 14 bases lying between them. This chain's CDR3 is CASSLATGAGETQYF. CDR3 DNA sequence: TGCGCCAGCAGCTTGGCCACGGGGGCAGGGGAGACCCAGTACTTC.

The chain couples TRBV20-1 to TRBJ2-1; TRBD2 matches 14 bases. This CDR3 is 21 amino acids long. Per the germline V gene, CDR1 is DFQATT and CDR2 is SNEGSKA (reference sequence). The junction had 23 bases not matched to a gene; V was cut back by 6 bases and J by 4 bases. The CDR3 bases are TGCAGTGCCCTGCTCACAGGGACTAGCGGGAGCGAACCCGCGTCGTACAATGAGCAGTTCTTC. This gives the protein CSALLTGTSGSEPASYNEQFF.

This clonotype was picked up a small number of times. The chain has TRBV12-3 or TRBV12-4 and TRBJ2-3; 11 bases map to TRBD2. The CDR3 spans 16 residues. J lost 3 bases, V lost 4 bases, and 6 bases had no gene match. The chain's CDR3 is CASSSPSGRSTDTQYF. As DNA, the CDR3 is TGTGCCAGCAGTTCTCCTAGCGGGAGGTCGACAGATACGCAGTATTTT.

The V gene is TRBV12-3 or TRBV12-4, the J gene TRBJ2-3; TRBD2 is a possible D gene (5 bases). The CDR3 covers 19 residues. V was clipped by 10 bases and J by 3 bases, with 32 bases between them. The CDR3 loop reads CAITEKVRGPPFGTDTQYF. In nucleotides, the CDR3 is TGTGCCATCACCGAAAAAGTCCGGGGTCCGCCATTCGGGACAGATACGCAGTATTTT.

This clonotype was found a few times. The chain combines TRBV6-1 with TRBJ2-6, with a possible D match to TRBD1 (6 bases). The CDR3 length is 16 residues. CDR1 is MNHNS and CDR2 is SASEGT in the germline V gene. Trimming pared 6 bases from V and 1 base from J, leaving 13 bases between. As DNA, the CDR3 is TGTGCCAGCAGGCAACCACAGGGATCTGGGGCCAACGTCCTGACTTTC. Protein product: CASRQPQGSGANVLTF.

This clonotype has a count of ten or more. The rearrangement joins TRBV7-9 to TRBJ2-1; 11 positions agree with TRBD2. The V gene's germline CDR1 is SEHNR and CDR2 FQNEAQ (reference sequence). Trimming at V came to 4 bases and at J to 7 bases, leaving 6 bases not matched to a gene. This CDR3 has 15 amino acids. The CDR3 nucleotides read TGTGCCAGCAGCTCAACTAGCGGGAGCAGGAATGAGCAGTTCTTC. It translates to CASSSTSGSRNEQFF.

CDR3 DNA: TGTGCCAGCAGTTACCCGGGACGCCCAGTGTACGAGCAGTACTTC. Translating gives CASSYPGRPVYEQYF. The chain uses TRBV6-2 or TRBV6-3 and TRBJ2-7; D assignment may be TRBD1 or TRBD2 (5 bases each). This CDR3 is 15 amino acids long. V was trimmed by 2 bases and J by 4 bases, leaving 15 bases between them. Germline-derived CDR1 and CDR2 are MNHEY and SVGEGT.

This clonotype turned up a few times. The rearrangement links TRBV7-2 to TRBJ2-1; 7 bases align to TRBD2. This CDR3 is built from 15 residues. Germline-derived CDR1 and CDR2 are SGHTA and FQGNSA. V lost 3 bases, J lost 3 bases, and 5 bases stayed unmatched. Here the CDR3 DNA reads TGTGCCAGCAGCTTGGCGGGGGTCAACTACAATGAGCAGTTCTTC. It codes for CASSLAGVNYNEQFF.

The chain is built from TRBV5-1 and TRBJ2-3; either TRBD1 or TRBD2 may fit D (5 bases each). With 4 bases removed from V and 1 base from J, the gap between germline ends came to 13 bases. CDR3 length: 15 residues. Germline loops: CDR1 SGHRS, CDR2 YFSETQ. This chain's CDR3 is CASSLRDPRTDTQYF. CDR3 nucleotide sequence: TGCGCCAGCAGCCTTAGGGACCCCCGCACAGATACGCAGTATTTT.

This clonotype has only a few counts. The CDR3 reads CASSYSRARGSRNEQFF. CDR3 DNA sequence: TGTGCCAGCAGTTACTCGAGGGCGCGGGGCTCGAGGAATGAGCAGTTCTTC. The chain joins TRBV6-5 to TRBJ2-1, with a tentative D call TRBD2 (6 bases). This CDR3 is 17 amino acids long. Trimming removed 0 bases at V and 7 bases at J, with 19 bases between. CDR1 and CDR2 (germline): MNHEY, SVGAGI.

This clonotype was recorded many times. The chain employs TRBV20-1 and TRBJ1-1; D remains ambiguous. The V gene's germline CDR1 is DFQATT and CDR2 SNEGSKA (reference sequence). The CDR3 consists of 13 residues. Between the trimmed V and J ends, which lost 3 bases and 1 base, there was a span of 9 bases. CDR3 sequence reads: CSASPAGNTEAFF. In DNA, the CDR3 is TGCAGTGCTAGTCCGGCCGGGAACACTGAAGCTTTCTTT.

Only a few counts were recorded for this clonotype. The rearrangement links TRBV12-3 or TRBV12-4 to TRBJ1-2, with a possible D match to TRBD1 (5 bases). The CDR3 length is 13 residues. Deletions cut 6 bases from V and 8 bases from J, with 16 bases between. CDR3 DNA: TGTGCCAGCAGCGCCGGGACGAGGGTCGGCTACACCTTC. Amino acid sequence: CASSAGTRVGYTF.

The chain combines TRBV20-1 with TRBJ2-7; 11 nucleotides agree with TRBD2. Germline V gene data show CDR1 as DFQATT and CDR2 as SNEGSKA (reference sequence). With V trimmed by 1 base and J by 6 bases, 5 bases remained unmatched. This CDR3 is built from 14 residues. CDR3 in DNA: TGCAGTGCTAGAGGTCTAGCGGGAGGAGGCGAGCAGTACTTC. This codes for CSARGLAGGGEQYF.

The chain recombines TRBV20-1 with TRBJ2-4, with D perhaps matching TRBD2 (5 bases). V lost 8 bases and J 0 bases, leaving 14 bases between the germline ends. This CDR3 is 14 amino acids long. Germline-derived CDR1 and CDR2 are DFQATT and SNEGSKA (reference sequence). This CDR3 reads CSIPRAGAKNIQYF. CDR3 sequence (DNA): TGCAGTATCCCACGGGCGGGAGCCAAAAACATTCAGTACTTC.

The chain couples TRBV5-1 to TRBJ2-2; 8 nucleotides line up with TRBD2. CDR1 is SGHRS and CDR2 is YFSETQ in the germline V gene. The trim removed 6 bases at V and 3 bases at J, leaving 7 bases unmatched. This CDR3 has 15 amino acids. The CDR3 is CASKTGGVHTGELFF. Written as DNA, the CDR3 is TGCGCCAGCAAGACGGGGGGGGTCCACACCGGGGAGCTGTTTTTT.

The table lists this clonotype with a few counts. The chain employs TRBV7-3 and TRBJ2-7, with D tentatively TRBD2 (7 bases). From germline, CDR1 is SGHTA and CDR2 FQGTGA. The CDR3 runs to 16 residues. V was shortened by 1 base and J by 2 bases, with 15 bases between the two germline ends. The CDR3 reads CASSLSPGRGTYEQYF. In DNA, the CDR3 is TGTGCCAGCAGCTTAAGCCCGGGGAGGGGGACCTACGAGCAGTACTTC.